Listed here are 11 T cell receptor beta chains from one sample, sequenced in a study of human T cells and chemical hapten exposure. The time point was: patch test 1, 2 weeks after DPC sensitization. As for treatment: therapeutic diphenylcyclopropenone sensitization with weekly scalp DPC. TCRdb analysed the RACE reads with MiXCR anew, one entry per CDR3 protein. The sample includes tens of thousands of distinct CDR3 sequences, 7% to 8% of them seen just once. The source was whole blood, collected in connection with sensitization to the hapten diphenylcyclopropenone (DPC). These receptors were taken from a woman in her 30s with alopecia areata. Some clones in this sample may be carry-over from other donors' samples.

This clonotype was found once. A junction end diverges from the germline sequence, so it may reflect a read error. This chain's CDR3 is CAGSLRQGREKLFF. CDR3 nucleotide sequence: TGTGCCGGCAGCTTGCGGCAGGGTAGGGAAAAACTGTTTTTT. This chain uses TRBV7-9 with TRBJ1-4; D perhaps matches TRBD1 (5 bases). The CDR3 runs to 14 residues. Germline CDR1 reads SEHNR; CDR2 reads FQNEAQ (reference sequence).

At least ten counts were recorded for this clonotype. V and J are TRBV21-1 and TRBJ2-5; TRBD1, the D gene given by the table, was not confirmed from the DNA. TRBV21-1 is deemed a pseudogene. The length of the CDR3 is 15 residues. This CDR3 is CARPFYAGIGETQYF. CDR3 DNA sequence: TGTGCCAGACCTTTCTACGCAGGGATCGGCGAGACCCAGTACTTC.

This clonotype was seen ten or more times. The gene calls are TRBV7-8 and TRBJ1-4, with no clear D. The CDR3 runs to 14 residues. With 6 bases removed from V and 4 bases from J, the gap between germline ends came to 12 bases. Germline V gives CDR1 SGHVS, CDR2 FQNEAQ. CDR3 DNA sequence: TGTGCCAGCAGAACGGGGTTTAATAATGAAAAACTGTTTTTT. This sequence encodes CASRTGFNNEKLFF.

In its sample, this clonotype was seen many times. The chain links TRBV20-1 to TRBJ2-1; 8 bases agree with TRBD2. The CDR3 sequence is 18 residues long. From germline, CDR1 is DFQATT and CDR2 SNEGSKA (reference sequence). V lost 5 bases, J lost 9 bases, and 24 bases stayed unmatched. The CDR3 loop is CSARKSILASGGVPEQFF. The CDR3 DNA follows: TGCAGTGCTCGAAAAAGTATACTAGCAAGCGGGGGTGTCCCTGAGCAGTTCTTC.

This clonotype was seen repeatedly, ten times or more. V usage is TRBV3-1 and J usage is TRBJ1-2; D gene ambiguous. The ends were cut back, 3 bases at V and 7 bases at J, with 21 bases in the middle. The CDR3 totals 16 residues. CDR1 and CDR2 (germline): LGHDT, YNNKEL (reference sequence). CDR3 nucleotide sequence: TGTGCCAGCAGCCAGAGTCGCTCGGGCAGACTAGCTGGCTACACCTTC. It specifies CASSQSRSGRLAGYTF.

The chain's CDR3 is CASSHGTVNTEAFF. In nucleotides, the CDR3 is TGCGCCAGCAGCCACGGGACGGTGAACACTGAAGCTTTCTTT. V gene TRBV5-1 combines with J gene TRBJ1-1; perhaps TRBD1 as D (5 bases). CDR1 is SGHRS, CDR2 YFSETQ, per germline. Trimming cost V 4 bases and J 0 bases, with 10 bases left between them. The CDR3 totals 14 residues.

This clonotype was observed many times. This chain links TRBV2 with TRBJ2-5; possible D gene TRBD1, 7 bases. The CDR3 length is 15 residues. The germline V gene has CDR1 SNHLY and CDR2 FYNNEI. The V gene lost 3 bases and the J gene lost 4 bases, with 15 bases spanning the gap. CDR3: CASSDPGGNTETQYF. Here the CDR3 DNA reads TGTGCCAGCAGTGACCCAGGGGGGAACACAGAGACCCAGTACTTC.

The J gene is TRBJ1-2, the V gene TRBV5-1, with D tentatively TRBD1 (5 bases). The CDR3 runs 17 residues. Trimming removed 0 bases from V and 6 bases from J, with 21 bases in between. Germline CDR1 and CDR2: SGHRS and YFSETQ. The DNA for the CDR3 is TGCGCCAGCAGCTTGGGTCAGTTGTCGGCAGGGCTCCATGGCTACACCTTC. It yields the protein CASSLGQLSAGLHGYTF. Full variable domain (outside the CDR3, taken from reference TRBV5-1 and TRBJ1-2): KAGVTQTPRYLIKTRGQQVTLSCSPISGHRSVSWYQQTPGQGLQFLFEYFSETQRNKGNFPGRFSGRQFSNSRSEMNVSTLELGDSALYLCASSLGQLSAGLHGYTFGSGTRLTVV.

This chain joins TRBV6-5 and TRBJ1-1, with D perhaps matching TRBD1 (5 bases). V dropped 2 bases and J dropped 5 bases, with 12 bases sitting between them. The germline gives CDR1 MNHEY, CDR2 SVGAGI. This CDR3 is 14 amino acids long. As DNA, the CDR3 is TGTGCCAGCAGTTACGGCCAGGGACGGACTGAAGCTTTCTTT. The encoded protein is CASSYGQGRTEAFF.

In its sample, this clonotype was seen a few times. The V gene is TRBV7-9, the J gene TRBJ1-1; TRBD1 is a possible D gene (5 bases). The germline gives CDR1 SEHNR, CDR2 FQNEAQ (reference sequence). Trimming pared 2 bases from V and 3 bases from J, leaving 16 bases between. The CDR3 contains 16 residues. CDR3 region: CASSLRRGLKDTEAFF. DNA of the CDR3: TGTGCCAGCAGCTTACGAAGGGGTCTAAAGGACACTGAAGCTTTCTTT.

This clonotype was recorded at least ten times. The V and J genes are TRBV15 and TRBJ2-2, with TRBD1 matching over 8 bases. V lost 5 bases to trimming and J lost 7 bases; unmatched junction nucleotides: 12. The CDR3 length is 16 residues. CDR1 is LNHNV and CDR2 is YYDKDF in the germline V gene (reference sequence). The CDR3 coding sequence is TGTGCCACCAGCGGCCCAGGGGGCTTTATGATCGGGGAGCTGTTTTTT. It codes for CATSGPGGFMIGELFF.